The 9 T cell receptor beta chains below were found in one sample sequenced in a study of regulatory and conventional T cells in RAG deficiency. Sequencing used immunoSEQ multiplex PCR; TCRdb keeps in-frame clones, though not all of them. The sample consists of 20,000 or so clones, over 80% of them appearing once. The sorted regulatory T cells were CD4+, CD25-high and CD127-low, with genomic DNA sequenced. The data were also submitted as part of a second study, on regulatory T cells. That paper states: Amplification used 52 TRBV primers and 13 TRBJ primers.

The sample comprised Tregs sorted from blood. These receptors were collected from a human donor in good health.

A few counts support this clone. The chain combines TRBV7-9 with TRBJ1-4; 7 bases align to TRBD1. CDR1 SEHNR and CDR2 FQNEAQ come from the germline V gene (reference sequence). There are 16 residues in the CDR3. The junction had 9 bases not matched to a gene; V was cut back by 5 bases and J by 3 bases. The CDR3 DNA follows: TGTGCCAGCAGCCCCCGCGACAGGGCAGCTAATGAAAAACTGTTTTTT. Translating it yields CASSPRDRAANEKLFF. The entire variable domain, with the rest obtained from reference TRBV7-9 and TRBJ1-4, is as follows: DTGVSQNPRHKITKRGQNVTFRCDPISEHNRLYWYRQTLGQGPEFLTYFQNEAQLEKSRLLSDRFSAERPKGSFSTLEIQRTEQGDSAMYLCASSPRDRAANEKLFFGSGTQLSVL.

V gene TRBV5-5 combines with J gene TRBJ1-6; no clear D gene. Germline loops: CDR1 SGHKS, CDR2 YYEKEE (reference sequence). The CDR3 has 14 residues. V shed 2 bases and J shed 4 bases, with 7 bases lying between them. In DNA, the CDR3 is TGTGCCAGCAGCTTTCAACAATATAATTCACCCCTCCACTTT. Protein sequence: CASSFQQYNSPLHF.

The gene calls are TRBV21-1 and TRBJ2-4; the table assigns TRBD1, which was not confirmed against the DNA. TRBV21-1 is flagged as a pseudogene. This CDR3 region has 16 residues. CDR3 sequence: CASTVDRNLAKNIQYF. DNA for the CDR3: TGTGCCAGCACCGTAGACAGAAACCTAGCCAAAAACATTCAGTACTTC.

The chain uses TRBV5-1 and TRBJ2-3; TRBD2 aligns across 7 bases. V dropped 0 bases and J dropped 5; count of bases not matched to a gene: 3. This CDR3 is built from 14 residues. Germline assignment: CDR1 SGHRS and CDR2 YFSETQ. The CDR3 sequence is CASSLAASGDTQYF. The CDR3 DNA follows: TGCGCCAGCAGCTTGGCAGCTAGCGGAGATACGCAGTATTTT.

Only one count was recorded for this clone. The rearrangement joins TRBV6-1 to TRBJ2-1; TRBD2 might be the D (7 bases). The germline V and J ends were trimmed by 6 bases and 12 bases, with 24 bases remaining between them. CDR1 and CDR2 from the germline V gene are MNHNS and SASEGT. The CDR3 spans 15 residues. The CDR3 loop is CASRPGGLTRTVQFF. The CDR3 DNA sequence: TGTGCCAGCAGACCCGGGGGGCTAACTAGAACTGTGCAGTTCTTC.

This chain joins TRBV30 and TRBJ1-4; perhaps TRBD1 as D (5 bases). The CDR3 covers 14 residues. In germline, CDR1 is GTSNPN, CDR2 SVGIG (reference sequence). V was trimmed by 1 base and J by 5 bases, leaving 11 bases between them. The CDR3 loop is CAWSANRKNEKLFF. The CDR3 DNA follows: TGTGCCTGGAGTGCGAACAGGAAGAATGAAAAACTGTTTTTT.

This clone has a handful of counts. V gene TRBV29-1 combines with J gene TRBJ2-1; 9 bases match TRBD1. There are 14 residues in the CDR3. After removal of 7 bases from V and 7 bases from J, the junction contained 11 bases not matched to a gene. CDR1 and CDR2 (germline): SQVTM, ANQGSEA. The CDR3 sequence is CSGSSGTGSNEQFF. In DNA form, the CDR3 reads TGCAGCGGATCTTCCGGGACAGGGTCTAATGAGCAGTTCTTC.

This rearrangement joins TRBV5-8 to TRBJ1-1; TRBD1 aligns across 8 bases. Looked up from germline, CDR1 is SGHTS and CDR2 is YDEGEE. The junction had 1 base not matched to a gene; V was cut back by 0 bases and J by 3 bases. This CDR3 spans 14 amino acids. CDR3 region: CASSLEQGDTEAFF. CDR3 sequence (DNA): TGTGCCAGCAGCTTGGAACAGGGGGACACTGAAGCTTTCTTT.

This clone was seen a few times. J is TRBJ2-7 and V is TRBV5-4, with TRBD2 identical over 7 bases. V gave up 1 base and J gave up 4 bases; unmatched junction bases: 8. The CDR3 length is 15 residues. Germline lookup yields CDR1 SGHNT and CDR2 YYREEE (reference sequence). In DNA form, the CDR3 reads TGTGCCAGCAGCTTGTCGAGCGGGACCCTATACGAGCAGTACTTC. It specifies CASSLSSGTLYEQYF.